The present T cell receptor beta chain was sequenced within a study of cytomegalovirus exposure and HLA in healthy donors. About the study: Previous work identified roughly 120 million unique TCR beta sequences from 150 million to 200 million T cells. Study-level results: Most of the TCR beta V segments (in an earlier analysis) were productive either about 87% or about 30% of the time. There were reportedly fewer N-insertions in an Asian-associated ancestry cluster than the roughly 700-donor mean, in a later analysis.

This CDR3 region has 14 residues. Germline V gene data show CDR1 as SGHDN and CDR2 as FVKESK. With V trimmed by 4 bases and J by 10 bases, 8 bases remained unmatched. Likely unrecorded immune exposures existed in these nominally healthy donors. Both 60 Vbeta primers and 13 Jbeta primers went into the PCR. Sequencing used immunoSEQ multiplex PCR; TCRdb keeps in-frame clones, though not all of them. The data contain roughly 170,000 clones, 75% to 85% of them singletons. This clone was counted between two and nine times. The antigen is unknown. The chain uses TRBV14 and TRBJ1-2; 11 bases are shared with TRBD1. This receptor was obtained from a woman aged 50 to 60 in good health and CMV-seropositive. Source material: PBMCs. The CDR3 reads CASSPGQGAWAYTF. CDR3 bases: TGTGCCAGCAGCCCTGGACAGGGGGCGTGGGCCTACACCTTC.